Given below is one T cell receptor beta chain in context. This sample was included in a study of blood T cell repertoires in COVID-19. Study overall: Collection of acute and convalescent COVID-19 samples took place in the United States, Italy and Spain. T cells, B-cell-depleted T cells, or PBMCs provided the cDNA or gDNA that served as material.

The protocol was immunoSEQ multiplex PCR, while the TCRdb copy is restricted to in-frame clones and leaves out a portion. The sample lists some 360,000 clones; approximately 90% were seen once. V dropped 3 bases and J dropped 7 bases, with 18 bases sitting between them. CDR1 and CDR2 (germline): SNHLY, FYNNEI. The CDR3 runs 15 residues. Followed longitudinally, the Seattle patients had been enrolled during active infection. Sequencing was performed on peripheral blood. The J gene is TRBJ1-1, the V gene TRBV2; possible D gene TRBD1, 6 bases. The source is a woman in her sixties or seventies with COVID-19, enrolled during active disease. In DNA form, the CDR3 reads TGTGCCAGCAGTGACCAGGGGCCACCCTTGGGTGAAGCTTTCTTT. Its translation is CASSDQGPPLGEAFF. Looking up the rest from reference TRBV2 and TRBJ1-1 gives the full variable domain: EPEVTQTPSHQVTQMGQEVILRCVPISNHLYFYWYRQILGQKVEFLVSFYNNEISEKSEIFDDQFSVERPDGSNFTLKIRSTKLEDSAMYFCASSDQGPPLGEAFFGQGTRLTVV.